The rows below give T cell receptor beta chains drawn from one sample of a study of blood T cell repertoires in COVID-19. The method was immunoSEQ multiplex PCR; TCRdb's version includes in-frame clones alone and lacks a portion of them. The sample yields roughly 180,000 clones, roughly 90% seen once. Input material: PBMCs or T cells enriched from blood (not recorded which). These TCRs come from a young woman who had recovered from COVID-19. The CDR3 runs from the conserved cysteine through the conserved F or W. A D gene is named only where the DNA matches it firmly. Part of the rows lack a size; the others show once, few, many or a class for expanded clones.

d_gene: NA; j_gene: TRBJ1-2; len: 15; v_gene: TRBV5-8; abundance: NA; CDR3aa: CASSLTGPRDYGYTF; CDR3nt: TGTGCCAGCAGCCTGACAGGCCCTCGGGACTATGGCTACACCTTC
d_gene: TRBD1; j_gene: TRBJ1-1; len: 14; v_gene: TRBV30; abundance: NA; CDR3aa: CAWSPDRGGTEAFF; CDR3nt: TGTGCCTGGAGTCCGGACAGGGGAGGGACTGAAGCTTTCTTT
d_gene: TRBD2; j_gene: TRBJ2-1; len: 16; v_gene: TRBV5-1; abundance: NA; CDR3aa: CASSRGLALFYNEQFF; CDR3nt: TGCGCCAGCAGCCGAGGACTAGCGCTTTTCTACAATGAGCAGTTCTTC
d_gene: TRBD2; j_gene: TRBJ2-3; len: 15; v_gene: TRBV7-3; abundance: NA; CDR3aa: CASALVAGGLDTQYF; CDR3nt: TGTGCCAGCGCCTTGGTAGCGGGAGGGTTAGATACGCAGTATTTT
d_gene: NA; j_gene: TRBJ1-2; len: 14; v_gene: TRBV7-6; abundance: NA; CDR3aa: CASSLATENYGYTF; CDR3nt: TGTGCCAGCAGCTTAGCAACGGAGAACTATGGCTACACCTTC
d_gene: TRBD1; j_gene: TRBJ1-1; len: 14; v_gene: TRBV25-1; abundance: NA; CDR3aa: CASSPDRGYTEAFF; CDR3nt: TGTGCCAGCAGTCCGGACAGGGGTTACACTGAAGCTTTCTTT
d_gene: TRBD1; j_gene: TRBJ2-7; len: 16; v_gene: TRBV19; abundance: NA; CDR3aa: CASSGDAGTGSYEQYF; CDR3nt: TGTGCCAGTAGTGGAGACGCCGGGACAGGGTCCTACGAGCAGTACTTC
d_gene: TRBD2; j_gene: TRBJ2-1; len: 14; v_gene: TRBV11-2; abundance: few; CDR3aa: CASSYSGGDNEQFF; CDR3nt: TGTGCCAGCAGCTATAGCGGGGGGGACAATGAGCAGTTCTTC
d_gene: TRBD2; j_gene: TRBJ2-7; len: 14; v_gene: TRBV9; abundance: NA; CDR3aa: CASSVGLADYEQYF; CDR3nt: TGTGCCAGCAGCGTAGGTCTAGCGGACTACGAGCAGTACTTC
d_gene: TRBD1; j_gene: TRBJ1-2; len: 16; v_gene: TRBV10-3; abundance: NA; CDR3aa: CAISESGGQANYGYTF; CDR3nt: TGTGCCATCAGTGAGTCGGGGGGACAGGCCAACTATGGCTACACCTTC
d_gene: NA; j_gene: TRBJ2-2; len: 16; v_gene: TRBV27; abundance: NA; CDR3aa: CASSSSSSGGGGELFF; CDR3nt: TGTGCCAGCAGTTCATCGTCTAGCGGAGGGGGCGGGGAGCTGTTTTTT
d_gene: TRBD1; j_gene: TRBJ1-1; len: 15; v_gene: TRBV16; abundance: NA; CDR3aa: CASSLNRGVSTEAFF; CDR3nt: TGTGCCAGCAGCCTAAACAGGGGGGTGAGCACTGAAGCTTTCTTT
d_gene: NA; j_gene: TRBJ1-5; len: 15; v_gene: TRBV19; abundance: NA; CDR3aa: CASSILWGGSQPQHF; CDR3nt: TGTGCCAGTAGTATCCTGTGGGGGGGGAGTCAGCCCCAGCATTTT
d_gene: TRBD1; j_gene: TRBJ1-1; len: 13; v_gene: TRBV30; abundance: NA; CDR3aa: CAFTGGVNTEAFF; CDR3nt: TGTGCCTTTACAGGGGGAGTGAACACTGAAGCTTTCTTT
d_gene: TRBD2; j_gene: TRBJ2-5; len: 15; v_gene: TRBV15; abundance: NA; CDR3aa: CATLIRRGIQETQYF; CDR3nt: TGTGCCACTCTCATTAGGCGGGGGATTCAAGAGACCCAGTACTTC
d_gene: NA; j_gene: TRBJ1-2; len: 14; v_gene: TRBV5-4; abundance: many; CDR3aa: CASSLRESYYGYTF; CDR3nt: TGTGCCAGCAGCCTTCGAGAAAGTTACTATGGCTACACCTTC
d_gene: TRBD2; j_gene: TRBJ2-3; len: 17; v_gene: TRBV11-3; abundance: NA; CDR3aa: CASSSGTSGSNTDTQYF; CDR3nt: TGTGCCAGCAGCTCCGGGACTAGCGGGAGTAACACAGATACGCAGTATTTT
d_gene: TRBD2; j_gene: TRBJ2-2; len: 16; v_gene: TRBV5-5; abundance: NA; CDR3aa: CASSSGLAGELGELFF; CDR3nt: TGTGCCAGCAGCTCGGGACTAGCGGGAGAACTCGGGGAGCTGTTTTTT
d_gene: NA; j_gene: TRBJ1-1; len: 13; v_gene: TRBV25-1; abundance: once; CDR3aa: CASSRGLNTEAFF; CDR3nt: TGTGCCAGCAGCAGGGGTTTGAACACTGAAGCTTTCTTT
d_gene: NA; j_gene: TRBJ1-2; len: 12; v_gene: TRBV6-2/TRBV6-3; abundance: NA; CDR3aa: CASSSTEYGYTF; CDR3nt: TGTGCCAGCAGTTCAACAGAGTATGGCTACACCTTC
d_gene: NA; j_gene: TRBJ1-2; len: 14; v_gene: TRBV28; abundance: NA; CDR3aa: CASSSAPANYGYTF; CDR3nt: TGTGCCAGCAGTTCCGCCCCAGCTAACTATGGCTACACCTTC
d_gene: TRBD2; j_gene: TRBJ2-1; len: 15; v_gene: TRBV25-1; abundance: NA; CDR3aa: CASSEFPSGKGEQFF; CDR3nt: TGTGCCAGCAGTGAATTCCCTAGCGGGAAGGGTGAGCAGTTCTTC
d_gene: TRBD1; j_gene: TRBJ2-1; len: 15; v_gene: TRBV29-1; abundance: NA; CDR3aa: CSVADRESSYNEQFF; CDR3nt: TGCAGCGTGGCAGACAGGGAAAGCTCCTACAATGAGCAGTTCTTC
d_gene: NA; j_gene: TRBJ2-7; len: 15; v_gene: TRBV11-2; abundance: NA; CDR3aa: CASSLGGRGSYEQYF; CDR3nt: TGTGCCAGCAGCTTAGGGGGGCGCGGATCCTACGAGCAGTACTTC
d_gene: TRBD1; j_gene: TRBJ1-6; len: 17; v_gene: TRBV4-3; abundance: NA; CDR3aa: CASSQFSRDRRNSPLHF; CDR3nt: TGCGCCAGCAGCCAATTCTCCCGGGACAGGCGTAATTCACCCCTCCACTTT
d_gene: NA; j_gene: TRBJ2-3; len: 14; v_gene: TRBV7-6; abundance: NA; CDR3aa: CASSPDYVTDTQYF; CDR3nt: TGTGCCAGCAGCCCGGACTACGTAACAGATACGCAGTATTTT
d_gene: TRBD1; j_gene: TRBJ2-7; len: 15; v_gene: TRBV18; abundance: once; CDR3aa: CASSPYSGTGGEQYF; CDR3nt: TGTGCCAGCTCACCCTATTCCGGGACAGGGGGCGAGCAGTACTTC
d_gene: NA; j_gene: TRBJ2-2; len: 13; v_gene: TRBV15; abundance: NA; CDR3aa: CATSRQGTGELFF; CDR3nt: TGTGCCACCAGCAGGCAGGGTACCGGGGAGCTGTTTTTT
d_gene: TRBD1; j_gene: TRBJ1-2; len: 15; v_gene: TRBV13; abundance: NA; CDR3aa: CASSFNRGKNYGYTF; CDR3nt: TGTGCCAGCAGCTTCAACAGGGGGAAAAACTATGGCTACACCTTC
d_gene: TRBD2; j_gene: TRBJ2-7; len: 15; v_gene: TRBV15; abundance: once; CDR3aa: CATSKGAGRSYEQYF; CDR3nt: TGTGCCACCAGCAAGGGAGCGGGAAGATCCTACGAGCAGTACTTC
d_gene: TRBD2; j_gene: TRBJ2-7; len: 13; v_gene: TRBV7-6; abundance: NA; CDR3aa: CASSLLAGGEQYF; CDR3nt: TGTGCCAGCAGCTTACTAGCGGGGGGCGAGCAGTACTTC
d_gene: TRBD2; j_gene: TRBJ2-1; len: 16; v_gene: TRBV5-4; abundance: NA; CDR3aa: CASSWGGGGSYNEQFF; CDR3nt: TGTGCCAGCAGCTGGGGCGGCGGGGGGTCCTACAATGAGCAGTTCTTC
d_gene: TRBD2; j_gene: TRBJ2-3; len: 15; v_gene: TRBV5-6; abundance: NA; CDR3aa: CASSLGSGGADTQYF; CDR3nt: TGTGCCAGCAGCTTAGGCAGCGGGGGGGCGGATACGCAGTATTTT
d_gene: NA; j_gene: TRBJ1-2; len: 10; v_gene: TRBV20-1; abundance: once; CDR3aa: CSATDDGYTF; CDR3nt: TGCAGTGCCACAGATGATGGCTACACCTTC
d_gene: NA; j_gene: TRBJ1-6; len: 12; v_gene: TRBV30; abundance: once; CDR3aa: CAWSYSNSPLHF; CDR3nt: TGTGCCTGGAGCTACAGTAATTCACCCCTCCACTTT
d_gene: NA; j_gene: TRBJ2-3; len: 14; v_gene: TRBV3-1/TRBV3-2; abundance: few; CDR3aa: CASSQDTQSDTQYF; CDR3nt: TGTGCCAGCAGCCAAGACACCCAGTCAGATACGCAGTATTTT
d_gene: TRBD2; j_gene: TRBJ2-2; len: 15; v_gene: TRBV7-3; abundance: NA; CDR3aa: CASSSSRGDTGELFF; CDR3nt: TGTGCCAGCAGCTCCTCACGGGGGGACACCGGGGAGCTGTTTTTT
d_gene: NA; j_gene: TRBJ2-7; len: 14; v_gene: TRBV18; abundance: NA; CDR3aa: CASSPRGGADEQYF; CDR3nt: TGTGCCAGCTCACCACGAGGGGGGGCGGACGAGCAGTACTTC
d_gene: TRBD1; j_gene: TRBJ1-2; len: 16; v_gene: TRBV19; abundance: NA; CDR3aa: CASSISSGGSYYGYTF; CDR3nt: TGTGCCAGTAGTATATCTTCAGGGGGATCTTACTATGGCTACACCTTC
d_gene: NA; j_gene: TRBJ2-1; len: 14; v_gene: TRBV19; abundance: NA; CDR3aa: CASSVDPGPNEQFF; CDR3nt: TGTGCCAGTAGTGTCGACCCAGGCCCCAATGAGCAGTTCTTC
d_gene: NA; j_gene: TRBJ2-3; len: 16; v_gene: TRBV7-2; abundance: NA; CDR3aa: CASSPGTLLVSDTQYF; CDR3nt: TGTGCCAGCAGCCCCGGGACTTTGCTGGTCTCAGATACGCAGTATTTT